This entry lists 25 T cell receptor beta chains sequenced from one sample in a study of blood T cells in healthy people across ages. Alongside a J-beta primer mix, a sample-barcoded 5' primer served in a second PCR lasting about 7 to 11 cycles. Via MiXCR, TCRdb re-called the 5' RACE reads, giving one row per CDR3 protein. The sample holds about 1 million distinct CDR3 sequences, 40% to 50% seen once. Sequencing input: blood. All receptors come from a woman in her sixties or seventies in good health.

This chain connects TRBV20-1 to TRBJ2-1; 9 bases are shared with TRBD2. The germline V gene has CDR1 DFQATT and CDR2 SNEGSKA (reference sequence). The J segment lost 5 bases and the V segment lost 2 bases, leaving 7 bases of the junction unmatched. This CDR3 is built from 15 residues. The CDR3 protein is CSARLGGRGNNEQFF. In nucleotides, the CDR3 is TGCAGTGCTAGACTCGGCGGGAGGGGCAACAATGAGCAGTTCTTC.

This clonotype was counted only a few times. The chain combines TRBV2 with TRBJ2-3, with 9 bases that match TRBD2. This CDR3 spans 16 amino acids. V lost 7 bases, J lost 0 bases, and 8 bases stayed unmatched. Germline V gene lookup returns CDR1 SNHLY and CDR2 FYNNEI. The CDR3 sequence: CASTSSGTLSTDTQYF. Written as DNA, the CDR3 is TGTGCCAGCACGTCTAGCGGGACTTTAAGCACAGATACGCAGTATTTT.

The V and J genes are TRBV5-6 and TRBJ1-6; no clear D gene. The germline CDR1 and CDR2 sequences are SGHDT and YYEEEE. The CDR3 is made up of 14 amino acids. V was trimmed by 0 bases and J by 9 bases, leaving 10 bases between them. The CDR3 nucleotides read TGTGCCAGCAGCTTGGTCCCCAGGACTTCACCCCTCCACTTT. Its translation is CASSLVPRTSPLHF.

The genes are TRBV12-5 and TRBJ2-1, with D possibly being TRBD2 (5 bases). The CDR3 is made up of 15 amino acids. V was clipped by 5 bases and J by 3 bases, with 14 bases between them. Germline CDR1 LGHNT, CDR2 FRNRAP. The CDR3 loop is CASGLEAGRYNEQFF. As DNA, the CDR3 is TGTGCTAGTGGTCTTGAGGCGGGCCGCTACAATGAGCAGTTCTTC.

This clonotype was detected a few times. The chain combines TRBV24-1 with TRBJ2-5; 8 nucleotides match TRBD1. CDR1 and CDR2 (germline): KGHDR, SFDVKD. The CDR3 has 15 amino acids. The ends lost 12 bases at V and 3 bases at J; junction bases unmatched: 14. The CDR3 here is CAPLLSGTGEETQYF. The CDR3 nucleotides are TGTGCCCCGTTACTTTCCGGGACAGGTGAAGAGACCCAGTACTTC.

The chain is built from TRBV20-1 and TRBJ2-1, with 9 bases aligning to TRBD1. The CDR3 consists of 15 residues. The J segment lost 9 bases and the V segment lost 3 bases, leaving 12 bases of the junction unmatched. Germline assignment: CDR1 DFQATT and CDR2 SNEGSKA (reference sequence). CDR3 region: CSARKGDRVFSEQFF. The CDR3 DNA reads as TGCAGTGCTAGGAAGGGGGACAGGGTCTTCAGTGAGCAGTTCTTC.

This clonotype appeared a few times. V is TRBV6-2 or TRBV6-3 and J is TRBJ1-5, with 8 bases aligning to TRBD1. Germline CDR1 and CDR2: MNHEY and SVGEGT. Losses at the gene ends were 6 bases for V and 6 bases for J; bases not matched to a gene: 4. The CDR3 loop spans 13 amino acids. For the CDR3, the DNA is TGTGCCAGCAGCCGGACAGGGTTTCAGCCCCAGCATTTT. Its protein is CASSRTGFQPQHF.

This clonotype was found a few times. The rearrangement links TRBV25-1 to TRBJ1-1; D may be TRBD1 (5 bases). This CDR3 comprises 12 residues. V dropped 4 bases and J dropped 5 bases, with 8 bases sitting between them. Germline CDR1 MGHDK, CDR2 SYGVNS. The CDR3 coding sequence is TGTGCCAGCAGTGCGGGGACGACTGAAGCTTTCTTT. The encoded protein is CASSAGTTEAFF.

This clonotype was seen ten or more times. This chain connects TRBV7-2 to TRBJ2-3, with TRBD2 matching over 11 bases. V shed 5 bases and J 4 bases; nucleotides not matched to a gene: 5. The CDR3 spans 15 residues. Germline CDR1 is SGHTA and CDR2 is FQGNSA. In nucleotides, the CDR3 is TGTGCCAGCAGCCCAGCTAGCGGGAGGTCAGATACGCAGTATTTT. Encoded protein: CASSPASGRSDTQYF.

The chain carries TRBV5-1 and TRBJ2-1; 9 bases align to TRBD2. The V gene's germline CDR1 is SGHRS and CDR2 YFSETQ. V trimming: 6 bases; J trimming: 3 bases; junction bases outside the gene matches: 4. The length of the CDR3 is 14 residues. Here the CDR3 DNA reads TGCGCCAGCAAACTAGCGGGTAGCTACAATGAGCAGTTCTTC. Translated: CASKLAGSYNEQFF.

The chain uses TRBV7-2 and TRBJ2-7, with 7 bases that match TRBD2. V lost 8 bases, J lost 0 bases, and 16 bases stayed unmatched. CDR1 is SGHTA, CDR2 FQGNSA, per germline. The CDR3 is 17 residues long. The CDR3 loop reads CASDSFSAGETSYEQYF. The CDR3 nucleotides read TGTGCCAGCGACTCTTTTTCGGCGGGAGAGACCTCCTACGAGCAGTACTTC.

As for this clonotype: An end of the junction differs from the germline gene, which may be a read error. The chain links TRBV12-3 or TRBV12-4 to TRBJ2-5; D uncertain. The J call could be wrong; TRBJ2-7 is a better fit for the DNA end. The CDR3 spans 13 residues. The CDR3 protein is CASGLSTPGEQYF. The CDR3 region has the DNA TGTGCCAGCGGTTTAAGCACCCCGGGCGAGCAGTACTTC.

The chain couples TRBV4-2 to TRBJ2-7; a weak D match, TRBD2 (6 bases). The CDR3 totals 16 residues. V dropped 0 bases and J dropped 3 bases, with 15 bases sitting between them. Germline V gives CDR1 LGHNA, CDR2 YNFKEQ. CDR3 in amino acids: CASSQEFVADYYEQYF. CDR3 DNA: TGTGCCAGCAGCCAAGAATTCGTAGCGGACTACTACGAGCAGTACTTC.

This chain connects TRBV4-2 to TRBJ2-4; 9 nucleotides align to TRBD2. The J call is in doubt because the DNA end fits TRBJ2-5 better. Per the germline V gene, CDR1 is LGHNA and CDR2 is YNFKEQ. This CDR3 has 16 amino acids. The CDR3 loop is CASSQEISGSSETQYF. The CDR3 bases are TGTGCCAGCAGCCAAGAGATTAGCGGGAGTTCGGAGACCCAGTACTTC.

The sample holds a few counts of this clonotype. The chain carries TRBV4-2 and TRBJ2-7, with D perhaps TRBD1 or TRBD2 (5 bases each). The germline gives CDR1 LGHNA, CDR2 YNFKEQ. Trimming stripped 3 bases from V and 3 bases from J, with 9 bases between. The CDR3 contains 13 residues. In nucleotides, the CDR3 is TGTGCCAGCAGCCACTTGGGGGACTACGAGCAGTACTTC. Amino acid sequence: CASSHLGDYEQYF.

There are many counts of this clonotype. The V gene is TRBV10-3, the J gene TRBJ2-1; 8 bases fit TRBD2. The CDR3 is made up of 15 amino acids. The germline gives CDR1 ENHRY, CDR2 SYGVKD. V trimming: 0 bases; J trimming: 7 bases; junction bases outside the gene matches: 5. CDR3 DNA sequence: TGTGCCATCAGTGAGTCGGGACTAGGGAAGAATGAGCAGTTCTTC. Protein: CAISESGLGKNEQFF.

V and J are TRBV4-2 and TRBJ1-1, with D possibly being TRBD1 (5 bases). The CDR3 spans 16 residues. Between the trimmed V and J ends, which lost 0 bases and 4 bases, there was a span of 15 bases. Germline V gene data show CDR1 as LGHNA and CDR2 as YNFKEQ. Here the CDR3 reads CASSQDPRRGVTEAFF. The CDR3 region has the DNA TGTGCCAGCAGCCAAGATCCCCGGAGAGGGGTCACTGAAGCTTTCTTT.

In this sample, this clonotype turned up a few times. V is TRBV7-8 and J is TRBJ2-7, with TRBD2 matching over 7 bases. V was clipped by 1 base and J by 7 bases; unmatched bases: 13. CDR1 is SGHVS and CDR2 is FQNEAQ in the germline V gene. The CDR3 consists of 16 residues. The CDR3 nucleotides read TGTGCCAGCAGCTTAGTTGCGGGAGCGACCTACGGGGAGCAGTACTTC. It specifies CASSLVAGATYGEQYF.

The table lists this clonotype with a few counts. V gene TRBV5-1 combines with J gene TRBJ2-1, with D maybe TRBD1 (6 bases). Germline CDR1 is SGHRS and CDR2 is YFSETQ. CDR3 size: 15 residues. V shed 2 bases and J shed 5 bases, with 14 bases lying between them. CDR3 residues: CASSLTGTNNNEQFF. CDR3 in DNA: TGCGCCAGCAGCTTAACCGGGACAAACAACAATGAGCAGTTCTTC.

This clonotype was recorded once. The chain uses TRBV5-1 and TRBJ2-1; D is possibly TRBD1 or TRBD2 (5 bases each). The CDR3 has 16 amino acids. Trimming took 0 bases from V and 4 from J, leaving 14 bases between them. CDR1 and CDR2 from the germline V gene are SGHRS and YFSETQ. The CDR3 bases are TGCGCCAGCAGCTTGGAAGGGACGTATTATTACAATGAGCAGTTCTTC. Protein: CASSLEGTYYYNEQFF. The full variable domain, its missing parts supplied by reference TRBV5-1 and TRBJ2-1, is KAGVTQTPRYLIKTRGQQVTLSCSPISGHRSVSWYQQTPGQGLQFLFEYFSETQRNKGNFPGRFSGRQFSNSRSEMNVSTLELGDSALYLCASSLEGTYYYNEQFFGPGTRLTVL.

V gene TRBV5-1 combines with J gene TRBJ2-7; D gene unclear. In germline, CDR1 is SGHRS, CDR2 YFSETQ. The CDR3 is 14 amino acids. Trimming pared 5 bases from V and 1 base from J, leaving 13 bases between. CDR3 coding DNA: TGCGCCAGCAGGATTCAACCCTCTTCCTACGAGCAGTACTTC. It specifies CASRIQPSSYEQYF. Based on the CDR3 plus reference TRBV5-1 and TRBJ2-7, the full variable domain is KAGVTQTPRYLIKTRGQQVTLSCSPISGHRSVSWYQQTPGQGLQFLFEYFSETQRNKGNFPGRFSGRQFSNSRSEMNVSTLELGDSALYLCASRIQPSSYEQYFGPGTRLTVT.

The V and J genes are TRBV3-1 and TRBJ2-1, with D uncertain. V was cut by 4 bases and J by 7 bases, with 11 bases left in between. This CDR3 region has 13 residues. Germline-derived CDR1 and CDR2 are LGHDT and YNNKEL (reference sequence). In DNA, the CDR3 is TGTGCCAGCAGCCGAGCACCCATAAATGAGCAGTTCTTC. This sequence encodes CASSRAPINEQFF.

This clonotype has just a few counts. V and J are TRBV11-2 and TRBJ2-1; 7 bases agree with TRBD2. The junction had 5 bases not matched to a gene; V was cut back by 3 bases and J by 6 bases. Germline CDR1 and CDR2: SGHAT and FQNNGV. This CDR3 region has 14 residues. The CDR3: CASSFAGAGNEQFF. The CDR3 DNA follows: TGTGCCAGCAGCTTTGCGGGAGCGGGCAATGAGCAGTTCTTC. The entire variable domain, with the rest obtained from reference TRBV11-2 and TRBJ2-1, is as follows: EAGVAQSPRYKIIEKRQSVAFWCNPISGHATLYWYQQILGQGPKLLIQFQNNGVVDDSQLPKDRFSAERLKGVDSTLKIQPAKLEDSAVYLCASSFAGAGNEQFFGPGTRLTVL.

Comment on this clonotype: The germline gene is not matched at one end of the junction; a read error may be the cause. The CDR3 DNA reads TGTGCCCGCAGTTTGGGATCTAGCGAGAATGAGCAGTTCTTC. The encoded protein is CARSLGSSENEQFF. This chain links TRBV28 with TRBJ2-1; the D gene is possibly TRBD2 (6 bases). Germline V gives CDR1 MDHEN, CDR2 SYDVKM. The CDR3 runs to 14 residues. The whole variable domain, filled in from reference TRBV28 and TRBJ2-1, reads DVKVTQSSRYLVKRTGEKVFLECVQDMDHENMFWYRQDPGLGLRLIYFSYDVKMKEKGDIPEGYSVSREKKERFSLILESASTNQTSMYLCARSLGSSENEQFFGPGTRLTVL.

This clonotype has a count of ten or more. The CDR3 DNA is TGCAGTGCTGGGGCAGGGGGCTACGAGCAGTACTTC. As protein: CSAGAGGYEQYF. The chain joins TRBV20-1 to TRBJ2-7; 7 bases fit TRBD1. With V trimmed by 5 bases and J by 3 bases, 4 bases remained unmatched. CDR1 DFQATT and CDR2 SNEGSKA come from the germline V gene (reference sequence). The CDR3 runs to 12 residues.